The rows below give T cell receptor beta chains drawn from one sample of a study of T cell clonotyping in hematopoietic cell transplantation. Profiling relied on immunoSEQ multiplex PCR, and the TCRdb table lists in-frame clones only, not all of them. The data show about 41,000 clones, 95% seen once. The source material was peripheral blood mononuclear cells. All receptors come from a man in his thirties or forties in good health. Some clones in this sample may be carry-over from other donors' samples. Both conserved end residues are part of each CDR3. D genes are given only for firm matches. Expanded clones get a size class; other rows say once, few or many, or leave the size out.

TRBD1	.	TRBV10-2	TRBJ1-2	CASNGVGTGYGYTF	TGCGCCAGCAACGGGGTAGGGACAGGCTATGGCTACACCTTC
.	.	TRBV30	TRBJ2-1	CAWARAAYNEQFF	TGTGCCTGGGCCCGGGCCGCCTACAATGAGCAGTTCTTC
.	.	TRBV5-6	TRBJ2-5	CASSLWRGETQYF	TGTGCCAGCAGCTTGTGGAGGGGCGAGACCCAGTACTTC
TRBD2	.	TRBV7-2	TRBJ2-7	CASSQSGGAVEQYF	TGTGCCAGCAGTCAGAGCGGGGGGGCGGTCGAGCAGTACTTC
.	.	TRBV25-1	TRBJ1-2	CASRDLRQEVGRGYTF	TGTGCCAGCAGGGACCTTAGACAGGAGGTCGGTCGGGGCTACACCTTC
.	.	TRBV9	TRBJ1-5	CASSVDGSGQPQHF	TGTGCCAGCAGCGTAGACGGGTCGGGTCAGCCCCAGCATTTT
TRBD1	.	TRBV28	TRBJ2-4	CASSSPGQGFQYF	TGTGCCAGCAGTTCACCGGGACAGGGGTTTCAGTACTTC
TRBD1	.	TRBV7-2	TRBJ2-7	CASRDTGAPYEQYF	TGTGCCAGCAGGGATACAGGGGCCCCCTACGAGCAGTACTTC
TRBD1	once	TRBV6-5	TRBJ1-1	CASSYESGQLNTEAFF	TGTGCCAGCAGTTATGAATCGGGACAGCTGAACACTGAAGCTTTCTTT
TRBD2	.	TRBV2	TRBJ2-5	CASRRLAGGGETQYF	TGTGCCAGCAGACGTCTAGCGGGGGGCGGGGAGACCCAGTACTTC
.	.	TRBV29-1	TRBJ2-3	CSVGGRYTDTQYF	TGCAGCGTTGGTGGCAGGTACACAGATACGCAGTATTTT
TRBD1	.	TRBV29-1	TRBJ1-2	CSSTGGNGYTF	TGCAGTTCGACAGGGGGAAATGGCTACACCTTC
TRBD1	.	TRBV6-1	TRBJ1-1	CASQGQGFLGQAFF	TGTGCCAGCCAGGGACAGGGGTTTTTGGGGCAAGCTTTCTTT
.	.	TRBV9	TRBJ2-5	CASSVASFGETQYF	TGTGCCAGCAGCGTAGCCTCGTTTGGAGAGACCCAGTACTTC
TRBD2	.	TRBV4-1	TRBJ2-1	CASSQDSPASGSAQFF	TGCGCCAGCAGCCAAGATTCCCCCGCGAGCGGGAGCGCGCAGTTCTTC
.	.	TRBV19	TRBJ1-2	CASSLSAGYTF	TGTGCCAGTAGTTTGTCCGCCGGCTACACCTTC
TRBD2	once	TRBV19	TRBJ2-7	CASSLGRAYEQYF	TGTGCCAGTAGTCTGGGGAGGGCCTACGAGCAGTACTTC
.	.	TRBV2	TRBJ2-1	CASRIGPRGAEQFF	TGTGCCAGCAGGATTGGGCCCCGCGGGGCTGAGCAGTTCTTC
.	once	TRBV29-1	TRBJ1-1	CSVVRPLNTEAFF	TGCAGCGTTGTGCGACCTTTGAACACTGAAGCTTTCTTT
TRBD1	once	TRBV5-1	TRBJ1-2	CASGPGGPNLANYGYTF	TGCGCCAGCGGTCCAGGGGGGCCGAACCTCGCTAACTATGGCTACACCTTC
.	.	TRBV7-2	TRBJ2-7	CASSFGGQTYEQYF	TGTGCCAGCAGCTTCGGAGGACAGACTTACGAGCAGTACTTC
.	.	TRBV11-2	TRBJ2-1	CASGALGPSYNEQFF	TGTGCCAGCGGTGCGCTCGGGCCCTCCTACAATGAGCAGTTCTTC
.	.	TRBV7-9	TRBJ2-5	CASSLAGQLKTTQYF	TGTGCCAGCAGCCTGGCGGGACAGTTAAAGACAACCCAGTACTTC
TRBD1	.	TRBV27	TRBJ1-1	CASSSDRMGTEAFF	TGTGCCAGCAGTTCGGACAGGATGGGCACTGAAGCTTTCTTT
TRBD2	.	TRBV5-1	TRBJ2-3	CASSTSGGAADTQYF	TGCGCCAGCAGCACTAGCGGGGGGGCGGCAGATACGCAGTATTTT
.	.	TRBV7-2	TRBJ2-2	CASSPLGGGPGELFF	TGTGCCAGCAGCCCTCTGGGGGGAGGTCCCGGGGAGCTGTTTTTT
.	.	TRBV7-2	TRBJ1-3	CASSLRGPSGNTIYF	TGTGCCAGCAGCTTACGGGGTCCTTCTGGAAACACCATATATTTT
.	few	TRBV4-1	TRBJ1-1	CASSQVEGYEAFF	TGCGCCAGCAGCCAAGTGGAGGGGTATGAAGCTTTCTTT
.	.	TRBV7-8	TRBJ1-1	CASSLDRPVTEAFF	TGTGCCAGCAGCTTAGACAGGCCGGTCACTGAAGCTTTCTTT
.	.	TRBV7-8	TRBJ2-3	CASTLEDRLTDTQYF	TGTGCCAGCACCCTAGAAGACAGGCTCACAGATACGCAGTATTTT
TRBD2	.	TRBV5-6	TRBJ2-7	CASSGTSGRALSYEQYF	TGTGCCAGCAGCGGTACTAGCGGGAGGGCCCTCTCCTACGAGCAGTACTTC
.	.	TRBV6-1	TRBJ2-3	CASSEIIYADTQYF	TGTGCCAGCAGTGAGATCATCTACGCAGATACGCAGTATTTT
TRBD2	.	TRBV19	TRBJ2-3	CASTHDFWGGSTDTQYF	TGTGCCAGTACTCACGACTTTTGGGGGGGGAGCACAGATACGCAGTATTTT
.	.	TRBV5-8	TRBJ1-1	CASSPGRALNTEAFF	TGTGCCAGCAGCCCGGGCCGAGCCTTGAACACTGAAGCTTTCTTT
TRBD2	once	TRBV6-5	TRBJ2-7	CASSYFRLAGTGEQYF	TGTGCCAGCAGTTACTTTAGACTAGCGGGGACGGGCGAGCAGTACTTC
TRBD1	.	TRBV7-6	TRBJ2-7	CASSLGDSFSYEQYF	TGTGCCAGCAGCTTAGGGGACAGTTTCTCCTACGAGCAGTACTTC
TRBD2	.	TRBV7-2	TRBJ2-1	CASSRSGNLNNEQFF	TGTGCCAGCAGCCGTAGCGGGAACCTTAACAATGAGCAGTTCTTC
.	.	TRBV6-5	TRBJ1-1	CASSYGGMNTEAFF	TGTGCCAGCAGTTACGGCGGAATGAACACTGAAGCTTTCTTT
TRBD2	.	TRBV6-1	TRBJ2-3	CASGTSGRAVDTQYF	TGTGCCAGCGGGACTAGCGGGAGAGCCGTAGATACGCAGTATTTT
TRBD2	once	TRBV6-5	TRBJ2-7	CASSPSGPLSEQYF	TGTGCCAGCAGTCCTAGCGGGCCGCTTTCCGAGCAGTACTTC
.	.	TRBV4-3	TRBJ2-2	CASSQGGFGELFF	TGCGCCAGCAGCCAAGGGGGGTTCGGGGAGCTGTTTTTT
.	.	TRBV5-1	TRBJ2-3	CASSLTGLRTDTQYF	TGCGCCAGCAGCTTGACGGGACTTCGCACAGATACGCAGTATTTT
.	.	TRBV30	TRBJ1-3	CAWNVGAGNTIYF	TGTGCCTGGAATGTGGGGGCTGGAAACACCATATATTTT
TRBD2	.	TRBV6-1	TRBJ2-7	CAVETSGGPYEQYF	TGTGCCGTCGAGACTAGCGGGGGGCCTTACGAGCAGTACTTC
.	.	TRBV19	TRBJ2-1	CATRTDRNEQFF	TGTGCCACCCGGACAGACCGCAATGAGCAGTTCTTC
.	.	TRBV25-1	TRBJ2-5	CASSPAGQKQETQYF	TGTGCCAGCAGTCCCGCGGGACAGAAACAAGAGACCCAGTACTTC
TRBD2	.	TRBV25-1	TRBJ2-2	CASSPTSSNRKHYGELFF	TGTGCCAGCAGCCCGACTAGCTCCAACAGAAAACACTACGGGGAGCTGTTTTTT
TRBD1	.	TRBV19	TRBJ1-4	CASTPDRDWAEKLFF	TGTGCCAGTACCCCCGACAGGGATTGGGCTGAAAAACTGTTTTTT
.	.	TRBV5-8	TRBJ1-1	CASSLLPPENTEAFF	TGTGCCAGCAGCTTACTACCGCCCGAGAACACTGAAGCTTTCTTT
.	.	TRBV19	TRBJ2-1	CASRSVTGTSNSYNEQFF	TGTGCCAGTCGTTCCGTGACCGGGACCTCTAACTCCTACAATGAGCAGTTCTTC
.	.	TRBV6-5	TRBJ1-4	CASSTGGGKLFF	TGTGCCAGCAGTACGGGTGGCGGAAAACTGTTTTTT
TRBD2	.	TRBV5-6	TRBJ2-1	CASSLTSGGYNEQFF	TGTGCCAGCAGCTTGACTAGCGGGGGCTACAATGAGCAGTTCTTC
TRBD2	once	TRBV2	TRBJ2-1	CAKNSGETNEQFF	TGTGCCAAAAATAGCGGGGAAACCAATGAGCAGTTCTTC
.	.	TRBV14	TRBJ2-2	CASSHRTANTGELFF	TGTGCCAGCAGCCATCGGACAGCGAACACCGGGGAGCTGTTTTTT
.	.	TRBV7-2	TRBJ2-5	CASSPQGTQYF	TGTGCCAGCAGCCCTCAGGGGACCCAGTACTTC
TRBD1	.	TRBV27	TRBJ2-7	CASSHTIGQGGHEQYF	TGTGCCAGCAGTCACACTATCGGACAGGGCGGCCACGAGCAGTACTTC
TRBD1	.	TRBV7-2	TRBJ1-2	CASSRRDRPYGYTF	TGTGCCAGCAGCCGCCGGGACAGGCCCTATGGCTACACCTTC